The text below deals with one T cell receptor beta chain. This sample is part of a study of blood T cells in healthy people across ages. Per sample, extraction of total RNA gave at least 6 micrograms in every case. With a J-beta primer mix and a sample-barcoded 5' primer, a second PCR ran roughly 6 to 12 cycles. A template-switch adaptor with 12 random nucleotides tagged each cDNA molecule. A single record per CDR3 protein comes from TCRdb applying MiXCR to the 5' RACE reads. The sample shows 780,000 or so distinct CDR3 sequences, 25% of them seen only once. The CDR3 is 16 residues long. The germline CDR1 and CDR2 sequences are LGHDT and YNNKEL (reference sequence). Trimming cost V 4 bases and J 0 bases, with 13 bases left between them. These same records also appear under a second study, on T cells of mothers and their children. That publication notes: All extracted RNA went into cDNA synthesis, approximately 1.5 ug per 15 ul.

This chain uses TRBV3-1 with TRBJ2-4; perhaps TRBD2 as D (6 bases). Source material: blood. This TCR was recovered from a boy aged 5 to 17 in good health. The CDR3 region has the DNA TGTGCCAGCAGCCTTGGGACTTTGGGAGCCAAAAACATTCAGTACTTC. Its translation is CASSLGTLGAKNIQYF.